This T cell receptor (beta chain) derives from a study of blood T cell repertoires in COVID-19. At the level of the study: PBMCs, B-cell-depleted T cells, or T cells provided the cDNA or gDNA that made up the material.

CDR3 length: 15 amino acids. TCRdb keeps only in-frame clones here, not all; method: immunoSEQ multiplex PCR. The sample includes 250,000 to 300,000 clones, approximately 90% of them seen just once. The chain employs TRBV21-1 and TRBJ2-1; TRBD1 reflects the table's D call only, with no check against the DNA. TRBV21-1 is a known pseudogene. This clonotype originated in a man aged 35-49 years with acute or convalescent COVID-19. The sample taken for sequencing was peripheral blood. The CDR3, as DNA: TGTGCCAGCAGAACCATCTTTGACAATTACAATGAGCAGTTCTTC. This gives the protein CASRTIFDNYNEQFF.